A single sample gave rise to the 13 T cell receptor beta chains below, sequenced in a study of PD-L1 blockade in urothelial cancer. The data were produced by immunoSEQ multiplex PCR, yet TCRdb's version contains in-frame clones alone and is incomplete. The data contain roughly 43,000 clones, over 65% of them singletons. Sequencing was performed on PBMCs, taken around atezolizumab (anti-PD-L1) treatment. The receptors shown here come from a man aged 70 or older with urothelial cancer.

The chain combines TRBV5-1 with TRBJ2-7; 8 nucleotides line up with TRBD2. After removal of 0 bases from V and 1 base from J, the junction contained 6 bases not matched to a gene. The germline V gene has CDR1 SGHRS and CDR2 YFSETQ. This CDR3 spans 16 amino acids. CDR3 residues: CASSLAVGLGSYEQYF. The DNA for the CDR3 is TGCGCCAGCAGCTTGGCCGTGGGACTAGGGTCCTACGAGCAGTACTTC.

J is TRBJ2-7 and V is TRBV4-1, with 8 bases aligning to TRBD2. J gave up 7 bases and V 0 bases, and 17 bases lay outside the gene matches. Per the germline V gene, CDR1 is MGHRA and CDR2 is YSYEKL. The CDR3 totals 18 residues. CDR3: CASSQDEPTSGLMREQYF. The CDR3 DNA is TGCGCCAGCAGCCAAGATGAGCCAACTAGCGGATTAATGCGGGAGCAGTACTTC.

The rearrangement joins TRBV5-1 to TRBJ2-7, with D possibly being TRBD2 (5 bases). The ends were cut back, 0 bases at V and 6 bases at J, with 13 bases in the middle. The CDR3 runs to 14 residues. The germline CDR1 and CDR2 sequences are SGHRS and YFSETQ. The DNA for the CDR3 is TGCGCCAGCAGCTTGGGACGGGAATATCGCGAGCAGTACTTC. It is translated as CASSLGREYREQYF.

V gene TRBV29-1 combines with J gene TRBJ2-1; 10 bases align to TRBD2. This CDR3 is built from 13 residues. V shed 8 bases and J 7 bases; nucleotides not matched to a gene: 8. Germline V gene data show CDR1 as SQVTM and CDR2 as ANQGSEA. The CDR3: CSQREGVENEQFF. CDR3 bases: TGCAGCCAGCGGGAGGGAGTTGAGAATGAGCAGTTCTTC.

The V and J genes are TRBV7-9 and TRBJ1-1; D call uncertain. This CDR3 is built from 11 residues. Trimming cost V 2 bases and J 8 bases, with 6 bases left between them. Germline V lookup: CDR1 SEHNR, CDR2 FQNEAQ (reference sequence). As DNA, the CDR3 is TGTGCCAGCAGCTTACGGTGGGAAGCTTTCTTT. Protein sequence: CASSLRWEAFF.

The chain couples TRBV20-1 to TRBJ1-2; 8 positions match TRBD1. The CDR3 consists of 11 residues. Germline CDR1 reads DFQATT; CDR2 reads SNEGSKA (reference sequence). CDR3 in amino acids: CSGQGVYGYTF. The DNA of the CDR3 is TGCAGCGGACAGGGTGTCTATGGCTACACCTTC.

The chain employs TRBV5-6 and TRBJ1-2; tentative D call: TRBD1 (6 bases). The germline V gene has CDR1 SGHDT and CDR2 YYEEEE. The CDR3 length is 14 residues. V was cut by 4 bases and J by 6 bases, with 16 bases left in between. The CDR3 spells CASSPPLGAHGYTF. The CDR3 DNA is TGTGCCAGCAGCCCTCCATTGGGGGCGCATGGCTACACCTTC.

The CDR3 here is CASSQEEGGPGEQYF. The CDR3 nucleotides are TGTGCCAGCAGCCAAGAAGAGGGAGGGCCGGGGGAGCAGTACTTC. The gene calls are TRBV4-2 and TRBJ2-7; TRBD2 aligns across 7 bases. Germline-derived CDR1 and CDR2 are LGHNA and YNFKEQ. Trimming cost V 0 bases and J 7 bases; bases outside gene matches: 9. This CDR3 is built from 15 residues.

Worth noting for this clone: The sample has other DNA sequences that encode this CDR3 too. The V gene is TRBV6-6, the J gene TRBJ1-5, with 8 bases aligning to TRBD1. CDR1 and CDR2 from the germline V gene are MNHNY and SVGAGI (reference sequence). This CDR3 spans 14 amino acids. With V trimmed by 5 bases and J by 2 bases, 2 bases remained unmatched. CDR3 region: CASSPTGGNQPQHF. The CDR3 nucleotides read TGTGCCAGCAGTCCGACAGGGGGCAATCAGCCCCAGCATTTT.

The CDR3 sequence: CASSPLGNEQFF. The CDR3 DNA is TGTGCCAGCAGCCCTCTAGGAAATGAGCAGTTCTTC. The chain has TRBV7-9 and TRBJ2-1; no clear D gene. The germline V gene encodes CDR1 SEHNR and CDR2 FQNEAQ (reference sequence). V was shortened by 5 bases and J by 7 bases, with 9 bases between the two germline ends. This CDR3 spans 12 amino acids.

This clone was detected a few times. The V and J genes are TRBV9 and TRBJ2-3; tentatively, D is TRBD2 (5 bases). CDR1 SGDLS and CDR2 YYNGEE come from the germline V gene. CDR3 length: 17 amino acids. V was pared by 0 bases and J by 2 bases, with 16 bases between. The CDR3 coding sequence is TGTGCCAGCAGCGTAGACTCTAGCCCTACCTACACAGATACGCAGTATTTT. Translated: CASSVDSSPTYTDTQYF.

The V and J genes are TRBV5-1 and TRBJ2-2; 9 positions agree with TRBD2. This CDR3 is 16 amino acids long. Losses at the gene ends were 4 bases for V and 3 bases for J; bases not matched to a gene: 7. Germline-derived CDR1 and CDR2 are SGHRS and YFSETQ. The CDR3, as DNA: TGCGCCAGCAGCCCCGTAGCGGGAGTGGACACCGGGGAGCTGTTTTTT. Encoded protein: CASSPVAGVDTGELFF.

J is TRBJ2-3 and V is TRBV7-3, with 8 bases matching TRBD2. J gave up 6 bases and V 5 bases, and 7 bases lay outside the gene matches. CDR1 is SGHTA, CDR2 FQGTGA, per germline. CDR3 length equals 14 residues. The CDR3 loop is CASSAGLGFDTQYF. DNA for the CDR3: TGTGCCAGCAGCGCGGGACTAGGTTTTGATACGCAGTATTTT. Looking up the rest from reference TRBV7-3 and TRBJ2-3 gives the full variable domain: GAGVSQTPSNKVTEKGKYVELRCDPISGHTALYWYRQSLGQGPEFLIYFQGTGAADDSGLPNDRFFAVRPEGSVSTLKIQRTERGDSAVYLCASSAGLGFDTQYFGPGTRLTVL.